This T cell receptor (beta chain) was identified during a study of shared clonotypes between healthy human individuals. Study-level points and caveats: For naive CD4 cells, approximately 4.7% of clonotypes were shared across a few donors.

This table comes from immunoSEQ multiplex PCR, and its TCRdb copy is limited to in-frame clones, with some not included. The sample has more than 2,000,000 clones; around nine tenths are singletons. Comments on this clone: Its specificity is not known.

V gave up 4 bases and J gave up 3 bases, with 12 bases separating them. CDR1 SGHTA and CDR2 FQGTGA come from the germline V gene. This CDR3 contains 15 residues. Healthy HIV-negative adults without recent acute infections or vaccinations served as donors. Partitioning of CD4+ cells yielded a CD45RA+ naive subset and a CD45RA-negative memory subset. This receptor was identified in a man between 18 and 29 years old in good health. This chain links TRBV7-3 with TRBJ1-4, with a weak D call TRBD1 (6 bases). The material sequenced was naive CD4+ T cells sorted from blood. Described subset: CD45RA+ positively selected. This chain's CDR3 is CASSSQTGPNEKLFF. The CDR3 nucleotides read TGTGCCAGCAGCTCTCAGACAGGTCCTAATGAAAAACTGTTTTTT.